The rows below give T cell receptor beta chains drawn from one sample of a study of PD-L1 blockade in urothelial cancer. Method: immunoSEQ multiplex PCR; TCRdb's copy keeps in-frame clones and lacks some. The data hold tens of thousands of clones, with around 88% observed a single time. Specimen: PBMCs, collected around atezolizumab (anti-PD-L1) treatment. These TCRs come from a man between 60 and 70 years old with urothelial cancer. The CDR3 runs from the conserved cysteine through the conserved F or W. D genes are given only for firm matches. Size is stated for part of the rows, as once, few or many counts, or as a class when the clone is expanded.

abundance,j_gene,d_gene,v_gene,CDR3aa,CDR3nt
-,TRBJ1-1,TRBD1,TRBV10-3,CAISESIPGQGGAEAFF,TGTGCCATCAGTGAGTCGATTCCCGGACAGGGAGGTGCTGAAGCTTTCTTT
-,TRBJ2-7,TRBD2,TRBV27,CASSLLAGGPGEQYF,TGTGCCAGCAGTTTACTGGCGGGAGGCCCTGGAGAGCAGTACTTC
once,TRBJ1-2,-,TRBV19,CASSRGTTDGYTF,TGTGCCAGTAGTAGGGGTACGACAGATGGCTACACCTTC
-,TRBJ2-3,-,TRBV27,CASSLLKNSRSTDTQYF,TGTGCCAGCAGTTTATTAAAAAATTCTAGGTCCACAGATACGCAGTATTTT
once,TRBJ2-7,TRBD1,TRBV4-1,CASSQTGGSYEQYF,TGCGCCAGCAGCCAAACAGGGGGCTCCTACGAGCAGTACTTC
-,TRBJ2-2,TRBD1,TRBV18,CASSGTEANTGELFF,TGTGCCAGCTCAGGGACAGAGGCGAACACCGGGGAGCTGTTTTTT
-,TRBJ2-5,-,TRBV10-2,CASSVTRETQYF,TGCGCCAGCAGTGTTACCAGGGAGACCCAGTACTTC
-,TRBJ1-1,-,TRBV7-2,CASSLDLSEAFF,TGTGCCAGCAGCTTAGATCTCTCTGAAGCTTTCTTT
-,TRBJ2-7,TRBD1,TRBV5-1,CASRLDRSSYEQYF,TGCGCCAGCAGATTGGACAGGAGCTCCTACGAGCAGTACTTC
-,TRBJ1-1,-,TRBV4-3,CASSQLLSGDTEAFF,TGCGCCAGCAGCCAACTTCTGTCAGGGGATACTGAAGCTTTCTTT
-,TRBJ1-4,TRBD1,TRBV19,CASSAPGQVTNEKLFF,TGTGCCAGTAGTGCTCCGGGACAGGTCACTAATGAAAAACTGTTTTTT
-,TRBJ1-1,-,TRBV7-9,CASSQNTEAFF,TGTGCCAGCAGCCAAAACACTGAAGCTTTCTTT
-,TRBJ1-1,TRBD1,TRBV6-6,CASPSVTGVTEAFF,TGTGCCAGTCCGAGCGTGACAGGGGTGACTGAAGCTTTCTTT
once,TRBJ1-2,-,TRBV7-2,CASSYREGYYGYTF,TGTGCCAGCAGCTACCGCGAGGGTTACTATGGCTACACCTTC
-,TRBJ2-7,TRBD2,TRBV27,CASSQLASRFYEQYF,TGTGCCAGCAGTCAACTAGCGAGTCGGTTTTACGAGCAGTACTTC
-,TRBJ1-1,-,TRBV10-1,CASSETARYEAFF,TGCGCCAGCAGTGAGACAGCTCGCTATGAAGCTTTCTTT
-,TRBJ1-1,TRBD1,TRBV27,CASSSNRGAGWNTEAFF,TGTGCCAGCAGTTCTAACAGGGGCGCGGGTTGGAACACTGAAGCTTTCTTT
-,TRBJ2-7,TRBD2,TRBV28,CASRAGGPHEQYF,TGTGCCAGCAGGGCGGGGGGCCCCCACGAGCAGTACTTC
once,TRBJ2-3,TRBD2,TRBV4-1,CASSQAALAGGQDTQYF,TGCGCCAGCAGCCAAGCGGCCCTAGCGGGAGGGCAAGATACGCAGTATTTT
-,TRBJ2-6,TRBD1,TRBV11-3,CASNQGGWGGANVLTF,TGTGCCAGCAACCAAGGGGGCTGGGGAGGGGCCAACGTCCTGACTTTC
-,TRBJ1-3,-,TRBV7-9,CASSARQGNTIYF,TGTGCCAGCAGCGCCCGACAGGGAAACACCATATATTTT
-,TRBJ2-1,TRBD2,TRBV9,CASSATSGTYNEQFF,TGTGCCAGCAGCGCAACTAGCGGGACTTACAATGAGCAGTTCTTC
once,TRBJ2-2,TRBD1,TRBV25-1,CASSRTGETGELFF,TGTGCCAGCAGCCGAACAGGGGAGACCGGGGAGCTGTTTTTT
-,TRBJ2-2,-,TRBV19,CASSMSLPGELFF,TGTGCCAGTAGTATGAGTCTCCCCGGGGAGCTGTTTTTT
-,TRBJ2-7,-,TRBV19,CASQHEGGGIYEQYF,TGTGCCAGTCAACACGAAGGGGGGGGGATCTACGAGCAGTACTTC
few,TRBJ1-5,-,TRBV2,CASSEERVGPQHF,TGTGCCAGCAGTGAAGAGAGGGTAGGGCCCCAGCATTTT
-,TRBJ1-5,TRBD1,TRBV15,CATSSVGTGAQPQHF,TGTGCCACCAGCAGCGTTGGGACAGGAGCTCAGCCCCAGCATTTT
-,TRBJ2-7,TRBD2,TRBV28,CASSSGTSGSYEQYF,TGTGCCAGCAGTTCCGGGACTAGCGGATCCTACGAGCAGTACTTC
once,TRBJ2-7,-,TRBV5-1,CASSLAVPPYEQYF,TGCGCCAGCAGCTTGGCAGTACCACCCTACGAGCAGTACTTC
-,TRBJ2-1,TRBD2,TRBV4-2,CASSQEGTSVYYNEQFF,TGTGCCAGCAGCCAAGAGGGGACTAGCGTTTACTACAATGAGCAGTTCTTC
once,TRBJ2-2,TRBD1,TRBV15,CATSRGQGVVGELFF,TGTGCCACCAGCCGAGGACAGGGGGTGGTCGGGGAGCTGTTTTTT
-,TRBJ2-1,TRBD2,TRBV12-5,CASGPGTSAYNEQFF,TGTGCTAGTGGTCCCGGGACTAGCGCCTACAATGAGCAGTTCTTC
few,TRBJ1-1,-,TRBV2,CASSERQVEAFF,TGTGCCAGCAGTGAACGCCAGGTTGAAGCTTTCTTT
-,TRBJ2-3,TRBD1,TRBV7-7,CASSLAVGTGADTQYF,TGTGCTAGCAGCTTAGCGGTAGGGACAGGGGCAGATACGCAGTATTTT
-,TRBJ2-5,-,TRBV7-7,CASSLERGETQYF,TGTGCTAGCAGCTTAGAAAGGGGGGAGACCCAGTACTTC
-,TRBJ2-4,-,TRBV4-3,CASSQDLPLRRAKNIQYF,TGCGCCAGCAGCCAAGATCTCCCGTTGCGCCGGGCCAAAAACATTCAGTACTTC
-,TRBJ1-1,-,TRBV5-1,CASSLGQGMNTEAFF,TGCGCCAGCAGCTTGGGCCAGGGCATGAACACTGAAGCTTTCTTT
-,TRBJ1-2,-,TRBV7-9,CASSEIRGGYTF,TGTGCCAGCAGCGAAATTCGGGGTGGCTACACCTTC
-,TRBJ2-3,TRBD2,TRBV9,CASSERLAGGTDTQYF,TGTGCCAGCAGCGAACGACTAGCGGGAGGCACAGATACGCAGTATTTT
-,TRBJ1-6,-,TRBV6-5,CASSYGGWDNSPLHF,TGTGCCAGCAGTTACGGGGGCTGGGATAATTCACCCCTCCACTTT
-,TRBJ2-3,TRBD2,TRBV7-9,CASSYSGGASDTQYF,TGTGCCAGCAGTTATAGCGGGGGGGCTTCTGATACGCAGTATTTT
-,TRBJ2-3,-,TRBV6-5,CASSRDSLDTQYF,TGTGCCAGCAGTCGGGACTCCTTAGATACGCAGTATTTT
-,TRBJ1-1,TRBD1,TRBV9,CASSVGTGGTEAFF,TGTGCCAGCAGCGTAGGTACAGGGGGAACTGAAGCTTTCTTT
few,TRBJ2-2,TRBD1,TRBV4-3,CASSQETGSNTGELFF,TGCGCCAGCAGCCAAGAGACAGGGTCGAACACCGGGGAGCTGTTTTTT